A single sample gave rise to the 21 T cell receptor beta chains below, sequenced in a study of cytomegalovirus exposure and HLA in healthy donors. Profiling relied on immunoSEQ multiplex PCR, and the TCRdb table lists in-frame clones only, not all of them. The sample holds over 80,000 clones, 75% to 90% seen once. The sample consisted of PBMCs. These receptors all come from a young man in good health and CMV-seropositive.

This sequence joins TRBV6-1 and TRBJ1-2, with D possibly TRBD1 on 6 matching bases. The V gene's germline CDR1 is MNHNS and CDR2 SASEGT. V was pared by 1 base and J by 4 bases, with 10 bases between. This CDR3 spans 14 amino acids. CDR3 protein: CASSEGQEVYGYTF. The CDR3 coding sequence is TGTGCCAGCAGTGAAGGACAGGAGGTCTATGGCTACACCTTC.

This clone was picked up one time. J is TRBJ1-3 and V is TRBV11-2; TRBD1 matches 7 bases. This CDR3 is 16 amino acids long. Germline CDR1 reads SGHAT; CDR2 reads FQNNGV. V gave up 1 base and J gave up 3 bases; unmatched junction bases: 6. The CDR3 reads CASSLAGQVFGNTIYF. The DNA of the CDR3 is TGTGCCAGCAGCTTAGCCGGACAGGTCTTTGGAAACACCATATATTTT.

This clone was found once. The chain recombines TRBV5-1 with TRBJ1-5; 8 positions match TRBD1. The CDR3 runs to 14 residues. CDR1 and CDR2 from the germline V gene are SGHRS and YFSETQ. Germline trimming cut 4 bases from V and 7 bases from J; bases unmatched to any gene: 7. The CDR3 DNA reads as TGCGCCAGCAGCCGGACAGGGAGGGAACAGCCCCAGCATTTT. Amino acid sequence: CASSRTGREQPQHF.

V and J are TRBV9 and TRBJ1-2; a possible D gene is TRBD1 (6 bases). This CDR3 spans 14 amino acids. Looked up from germline, CDR1 is SGDLS and CDR2 is YYNGEE. The germline V and J ends were trimmed by 0 bases and 4 bases, with 10 bases remaining between them. CDR3: CASSVGRGGYGYTF. CDR3 in DNA: TGTGCCAGCAGCGTAGGCAGGGGTGGCTATGGCTACACCTTC. The full variable domain, completed using reference TRBV9 and TRBJ1-2, is DSGVTQTPKHLITATGQRVTLRCSPRSGDLSVYWYQQSLDQGLQFLIQYYNGEERAKGNILERFSAQQFPDLHSELNLSSLELGDSALYFCASSVGRGGYGYTFGSGTRLTVV.

This clone occurred a few times. The genes are TRBV9 and TRBJ1-1; D may be TRBD1 (5 bases). V shed 0 bases and J shed 0 bases, with 18 bases lying between them. The CDR3 totals 18 residues. Germline CDR1 SGDLS, CDR2 YYNGEE. The CDR3: CASSVGAGRVGVNTEAFF. In DNA, the CDR3 is TGTGCCAGCAGCGTAGGGGCAGGGCGCGTAGGGGTGAACACTGAAGCTTTCTTT.

The chain joins TRBV28 to TRBJ1-5; D is unresolved. The CDR3 sequence is 15 residues long. Trimming took off 2 bases at V and 5 bases at J, with 13 bases between the two ends. Germline V gene lookup returns CDR1 MDHEN and CDR2 SYDVKM. The CDR3 reads CASSLNGPSDQPQHF. In DNA form, the CDR3 reads TGTGCCAGCAGTTTAAATGGGCCTTCAGATCAGCCCCAGCATTTT.

The J gene is TRBJ1-5, the V gene TRBV6-6, with D maybe TRBD1 (5 bases). Germline values: CDR1 MNHNY, CDR2 SVGAGI (reference sequence). The CDR3 has 16 residues. V was clipped by 2 bases and J by 0 bases, with 11 bases between them. The CDR3 loop is CASSYLGADSNQPQHF. In nucleotides, the CDR3 is TGTGCCAGCAGTTACCTTGGGGCAGATAGCAATCAGCCCCAGCATTTT.

The V call is TRBV2, the J call TRBJ2-5; 10 nucleotides agree with TRBD2. CDR1 is SNHLY, CDR2 FYNNEI, per germline. The CDR3 is made up of 13 amino acids. With 8 bases clipped from V and 5 bases from J, the junction kept 5 bases outside the gene matches. CDR3 region: CASPSGRGETQYF. As DNA, the CDR3 is TGTGCCAGCCCGAGCGGGAGGGGGGAGACCCAGTACTTC.

The V call is TRBV6-5, the J call TRBJ2-1; TRBD2 might be the D (5 bases). Germline assignment: CDR1 MNHEY and CDR2 SVGAGI. This CDR3 is built from 13 residues. V was cut by 10 bases and J by 2 bases, with 12 bases left in between. The CDR3 nucleotides are TGTGCCACCTTCGGACTCACCTACAATGAGCAGTTCTTC. Its protein is CATFGLTYNEQFF.

This clone occurred a few times. The chain employs TRBV6-1 and TRBJ2-5; 10 bases align to TRBD2. The junction had 5 bases not matched to a gene; V was cut back by 3 bases and J by 4 bases. Germline assignment: CDR1 MNHNS and CDR2 SASEGT. This CDR3 region has 15 residues. Here the CDR3 reads CASSELAGEGETQYF. The CDR3 DNA reads as TGTGCCAGCAGTGAGCTAGCGGGGGAGGGAGAGACCCAGTACTTC.

The count of this clone is one. The V gene is TRBV6-5, the J gene TRBJ2-5, with D possibly TRBD1 on 5 matching bases. V dropped 3 bases and J dropped 4 bases, with 18 bases sitting between them. Germline CDR1 reads MNHEY; CDR2 reads SVGAGI. CDR3 length: 16 residues. CDR3 sequence reads: CASSYKGRGRLETQYF. The CDR3 bases are TGTGCCAGCAGTTATAAGGGGCGCGGAAGGTTAGAGACCCAGTACTTC.

This chain connects TRBV6-5 to TRBJ1-5, with D unclear. The CDR3 totals 13 residues. Germline V lookup: CDR1 MNHEY, CDR2 SVGAGI. Trimming pared 2 bases from V and 11 bases from J, leaving 13 bases between. CDR3 nucleotide sequence: TGTGCCAGCAGTTACGGGGAGGACTGGACCCAGCATTTT. It yields the protein CASSYGEDWTQHF.

The chain is built from TRBV9 and TRBJ1-1, with 8 bases fitting TRBD1. Germline values: CDR1 SGDLS, CDR2 YYNGEE. The CDR3 consists of 14 residues. With 4 bases clipped from V and 3 bases from J, the junction kept 5 bases outside the gene matches. This CDR3 is CASSTTGADTEAFF. The CDR3 region has the DNA TGTGCCAGCAGCACGACAGGGGCGGACACTGAAGCTTTCTTT.

The chain couples TRBV28 to TRBJ1-2, with D unresolved. Between the trimmed V and J ends, which lost 3 bases and 3 bases, there was a span of 8 bases. The CDR3 spans 13 residues. CDR1 is MDHEN, CDR2 SYDVKM, per germline. The CDR3 DNA is TGTGCCAGCAGTTTCTGGGGAGACTATGGCTACACCTTC. Amino acids: CASSFWGDYGYTF.

This clone has a single count. The chain combines TRBV29-1 with TRBJ2-1; 10 positions match TRBD1. The CDR3 covers 15 residues. V trimming: 2 bases; J trimming: 8 bases; junction bases outside the gene matches: 9. Germline CDR1 and CDR2: SQVTM and ANQGSEA. The CDR3 bases are TGCAGCGTTGAACCTACTCGGACAGGGGGGGATGAGCAGTTCTTC. The encoded protein is CSVEPTRTGGDEQFF.

The rearrangement links TRBV19 to TRBJ1-2, with no clear D. The CDR3 loop spans 14 amino acids. V lost 3 bases to trimming and J lost 0 bases, with 8 bases between them. Germline-derived CDR1 and CDR2 are LNHDA and SQIVND (reference sequence). The CDR3 is CASSIQSANYGYTF. The CDR3 DNA follows: TGTGCCAGTAGTATCCAGTCAGCTAACTATGGCTACACCTTC.

J is TRBJ2-2 and V is TRBV23-1; D may be TRBD1 (5 bases). TRBV23-1 is an ORF, and what it does is uncertain. V was cut by 2 bases and J by 2 bases, with 27 bases left in between. The CDR3 has 21 amino acids. The CDR3 sequence: CASSQIGVLQVTNNNTGELFF. In DNA form, the CDR3 reads TGCGCCAGCAGTCAAATAGGTGTTTTACAGGTCACCAATAATAACACCGGGGAGCTGTTTTTT.

This chain connects TRBV6-5 to TRBJ1-2; a weak D match, TRBD1 (6 bases). The CDR3 consists of 14 residues. Germline V CDR1 and CDR2: MNHEY, SVGAGI. The V and J ends lost 5 bases and 6 bases respectively, with 16 bases between them. The CDR3 loop reads CASSTGRSPDGYTF. The CDR3 nucleotides are TGTGCCAGCAGTACAGGGAGATCTCCGGATGGCTACACCTTC.

The V gene is TRBV6-6, the J gene TRBJ2-5; D is possibly TRBD2 (6 bases). CDR3 length equals 15 residues. The V end lost 2 bases, the J end lost 6 bases, and 16 bases lay between the germline ends. From germline, CDR1 is MNHNY and CDR2 SVGAGI (reference sequence). The CDR3 loop is CASSYGGGQGQTQYF. The CDR3 nucleotides are TGTGCCAGCAGTTACGGCGGAGGGCAGGGTCAGACCCAGTACTTC.

V gene TRBV6-1 combines with J gene TRBJ2-7; maybe TRBD1 (6 bases). V was clipped by 0 bases and J by 1 base, with 13 bases between them. This CDR3 has 16 amino acids. Germline lookup yields CDR1 MNHNS and CDR2 SASEGT. CDR3 region: CASSEAIGGASYEQYF. CDR3 sequence (DNA): TGTGCCAGCAGTGAAGCAATTGGGGGCGCTTCCTACGAGCAGTACTTC.

This clone was found once. V usage is TRBV2 and J usage is TRBJ2-2, with D uncertain. Germline V gene sequence: CDR1 SNHLY, CDR2 FYNNEI. The V gene lost 5 bases and the J gene lost 1 base, with 11 bases spanning the gap. This CDR3 is 15 amino acids long. The CDR3 reads CASSRDGGNTGELFF. CDR3 DNA sequence: TGTGCCAGCAGTAGAGACGGCGGGAACACCGGGGAGCTGTTTTTT.